This T cell receptor (beta chain) was recorded in a study of lymphopenia after photon versus proton radiotherapy (dated by TCRdb to the late 2010s). For the wider study: In patients with gastrointestinal tumors who developed high-grade lymphopenia, the study compared the immunological effects of photon radiation therapy with those of proton radiation therapy. A cohort of some 20 patients with gastrointestinal tumors who received either photon or proton therapy and subsequently developed lymphopenia was included. The study aimed to characterize how the two radiation modalities differ in their impact on the immune system. Summary of the overall study and its limitations: The survival association was assessed only in patients who died, and better survival with proton therapy was presented by the authors as a possibility rather than a demonstrated result. Among patients across the cohort who died, overall survival time showed an inverse correlation with a larger post-nadir drop in TCR diversity. Relative stability during treatment was observed in proton-treated patients, whereas loss of naive T cells and TCR diversity and gain of effector/memory populations were observed in photon-treated patients. After the lymphocyte count nadir, repertoires from photon-treated patients showed oligoclonal expansion, particularly of CD8+ Temra cells, and this expansion drove the decline in diversity.

To note about this clone: Its antigen remains unidentified. Base qualities are not recorded, but no much larger clone differs from it by a single base.

Trimming takes 3 bases off V and 7 bases off J; junction bases not matched to a gene: 7. CDR1 and CDR2 were assigned from the germline V gene as MDHEN and SYDVKM. The CDR3 runs 15 residues from the cysteine to the phenylalanine. Only the CDR3 DNA stays, 45 bases, in frame from base 1. Library preparation employed the immunoSEQ multiplex PCR assay. T cell repertoires were profiled by deep sequencing of rearranged TCR beta loci, alongside multiparametric flow cytometry. TCRdb stores this immuneACCESS table with in-frame sequences only. Part of the clones is absent; in the studies checked, under half of the shortfall reflects unresolved V genes, and no reason is known for the rest. The sample table holds 89,000 or so clones, of which around 82% were seen once. The ten largest clones represent 1.3% to 1.5% of the sample.

The clonotype comes from a man between 60 and 70 years old with pancreatic cancer. The sequencing used peripheral blood, collected from a patient treated with proton-based radiotherapy. The chain is assembled from TRBV28 and TRBJ2-2, and TRBD2 aligns with 8 junction nucleotides. The DNA is TGTGCCAGCAGTTTGTTCGGGGGGGCCGTCGGGGAGCTGTTTTTT. It translates as CASSLFGGAVGELFF.